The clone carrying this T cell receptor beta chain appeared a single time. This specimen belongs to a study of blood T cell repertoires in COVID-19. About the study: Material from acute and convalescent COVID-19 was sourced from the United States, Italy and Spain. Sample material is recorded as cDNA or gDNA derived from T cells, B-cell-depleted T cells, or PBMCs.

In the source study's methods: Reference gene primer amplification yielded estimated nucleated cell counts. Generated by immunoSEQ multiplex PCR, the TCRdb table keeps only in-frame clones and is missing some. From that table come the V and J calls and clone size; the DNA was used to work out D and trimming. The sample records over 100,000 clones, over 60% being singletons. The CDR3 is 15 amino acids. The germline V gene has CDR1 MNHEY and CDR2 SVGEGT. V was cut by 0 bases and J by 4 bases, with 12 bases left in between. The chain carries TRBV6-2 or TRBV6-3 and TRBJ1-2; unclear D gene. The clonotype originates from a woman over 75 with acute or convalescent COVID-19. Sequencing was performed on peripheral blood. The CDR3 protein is CASSYSIGRIYGYTF. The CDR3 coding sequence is TGTGCCAGCAGTTACTCGATAGGCAGGATCTATGGCTACACCTTC.